These T cell receptor beta chains were read from a single sample in a study of CD4+ T cells in melanoma. Profiling relied on immunoSEQ multiplex PCR, and the TCRdb table lists in-frame clones only, not all of them. The repertoire holds 140,000 or so clones, with approximately 91% as singletons. The origin of the receptors is a human donor with melanoma. The CDR3 runs from the conserved cysteine through the conserved F or W. A D gene is named only where the DNA matches it firmly. Rows give clone size only sometimes, using once, few, many, or a class for an expanded clone.

CDR3 protein,CDR3 DNA,clone size,D gene,V gene,J gene
CAWKRTGMDTEAFF,TGTGCCTGGAAGCGGACAGGGATGGACACTGAAGCTTTCTTT,once,TRBD1,TRBV30,TRBJ1-1
CASSHGTGNSPLHF,TGTGCCAGCAGCCACGGGACAGGGAATTCACCCCTCCACTTT,.,TRBD1,TRBV7-9,TRBJ1-6
CASSEASFNKIYGYTF,TGTGCCAGCAGTGAAGCCAGTTTCAACAAGATCTATGGCTACACCTTC,.,.,TRBV6-1,TRBJ1-2
CASSQGGQGPAPPYEQYF,TGTGCCAGCAGCCAAGGCGGACAGGGGCCCGCCCCTCCCTACGAGCAGTACTTC,.,TRBD1,TRBV14,TRBJ2-7
CASSWDGTETQYF,TGCGCCAGCAGCTGGGACGGAACAGAGACCCAGTACTTC,.,.,TRBV5-1,TRBJ2-5
CASSGTLGGKLFF,TGTGCCAGCAGTGGGACTTTGGGCGGAAAACTGTTTTTT,.,.,TRBV2,TRBJ1-4
CASSPRGFPGEAFF,TGTGCCAGCTCACCCCGCGGGTTCCCAGGGGAAGCTTTCTTT,.,.,TRBV18,TRBJ1-1
CASGTGVGNTIYF,TGTGCCAGCGGGACAGGGGTGGGAAACACCATATATTTT,.,TRBD1,TRBV7-3,TRBJ1-3
CASSYSTISYNSPLHF,TGTGCCAGCAGTTACTCGACAATCTCCTATAATTCACCCCTCCACTTC,.,.,TRBV6-6,TRBJ1-6
CANSYSKEENQPQHF,TGTGCCAACAGTTACTCGAAGGAGGAAAATCAGCCCCAGCATTTT,.,.,TRBV6-6,TRBJ1-5
CASSTHLATGGTQYF,TGTGCCAGCAGCACCCACCTAGCTACCGGGGGGACCCAGTACTTC,few,.,TRBV11-2,TRBJ2-5
CASSPRSAGGLSNEQFF,TGTGCCAGCAGCCCAAGGTCGGCGGGGGGGCTCTCGAATGAGCAGTTCTTC,.,TRBD2,TRBV7-3,TRBJ2-1
CSVETGDEAFF,TGCAGCGTGGAAACAGGGGACGAAGCTTTCTTT,.,TRBD1,TRBV29-1,TRBJ1-1
CASRYTGPAFF,TGTGCCAGCAGGTACACAGGGCCAGCTTTCTTT,.,.,TRBV2,TRBJ1-1
CASSLAAGSGNYEQYF,TGCGCCAGCAGCTTGGCCGCGGGATCGGGTAACTACGAGCAGTACTTC,.,.,TRBV5-1,TRBJ2-7
CAWHRGLGEQFF,TGTGCCTGGCACAGGGGGCTGGGTGAGCAGTTCTTC,.,TRBD1,TRBV30,TRBJ2-1
CASSPRATGMNTEAFF,TGTGCCAGCAGTCCCCGGGCAACAGGAATGAACACTGAAGCTTTCTTT,.,.,TRBV6-6,TRBJ1-1
CASSVVAGGKVEQFF,TGTGCCAGCAGCGTAGTAGCGGGGGGGAAGGTTGAGCAGTTCTTC,.,TRBD2,TRBV9,TRBJ2-1
CASSLAGELFF,TGCGCCAGCAGCTTGGCCGGGGAGCTGTTTTTT,.,.,TRBV5-1,TRBJ2-2
CASSSQGYGELFF,TGTGCCAGCAGCTCACAGGGTTACGGGGAGCTGTTTTTT,.,.,TRBV2,TRBJ2-2
CASSVKQGFKAGGYTF,TGTGCCAGCAGTGTCAAACAGGGGTTTAAGGCGGGTGGCTACACCTTC,.,TRBD1,TRBV6-1,TRBJ1-2
CASTLGSDNEKLFF,TGTGCCAGCACCCTGGGCTCGGACAATGAAAAACTGTTTTTT,once,.,TRBV7-6,TRBJ1-4
CASNLVNTEAFF,TGTGCCAGCAACCTCGTAAACACTGAAGCTTTCTTT,.,.,TRBV6-5,TRBJ1-1
CASGQGAGQPQHF,TGTGCCAGTGGACAGGGGGCAGGCCAGCCCCAGCATTTT,.,TRBD1,TRBV19,TRBJ1-5
CASRPDRGKFSPLHF,TGTGCCAGCAGGCCGGACAGGGGGAAATTTTCACCCCTCCACTTT,.,TRBD1,TRBV6-5,TRBJ1-6
CASSPVAGGGIQYF,TGCGCCAGCAGCCCCGTCGCTGGGGGAGGCATTCAGTACTTC,once,.,TRBV5-1,TRBJ2-4
CASSFDRRSTYNEQFF,TGCGCCAGCAGCTTTGACAGGCGATCTACCTACAATGAGCAGTTCTTC,.,.,TRBV5-1,TRBJ2-1
CASSLVGTGGPYEQYF,TGTGCCAGCAGCTTAGTAGGGACAGGGGGTCCCTACGAGCAGTACTTC,.,TRBD1,TRBV7-9,TRBJ2-7
CASSVGGRLFF,TGCGCCAGCAGTGTTGGGGGGAGGTTGTTCTTC,.,.,TRBV10-1,TRBJ2-1
CASSHKGAGGTDTQYF,TGTGCCAGCAGCCACAAAGGGGCCGGGGGTACAGATACGCAGTATTTT,.,.,TRBV14,TRBJ2-3
CASSDARDRQTYEQYF,TGTGCCAGCAGTGATGCCCGGGACAGGCAAACTTACGAGCAGTACTTC,.,TRBD1,TRBV6-1,TRBJ2-7